A single sample gave rise to the 19 T cell receptor beta chains below, sequenced in a study of T cells in Graves' hyperthyroidism and ophthalmopathy. It was RNA transcripts that yielded the amplified TCR beta CDR3 regions. The HTBI primer set served for first-round RT-PCR of the TCR CDR3. Via MiXCR, TCRdb re-called the multiplex PCR reads, giving one row per CDR3 protein. Of a few hundred thousand distinct CDR3 sequences in the sample, 40% to 55% were seen once. The material sequenced was peripheral blood or thyroid tissue (not recorded which). Receptors were obtained from a woman under 30 with Graves' hyperthyroidism.

In nucleotides, the CDR3 is TGTGCCAGCAGCCAAGGAGGGTACACCGGGGAGCTGTTTTTT. Translated: CASSQGGYTGELFF. The chain carries TRBV3-1 and TRBJ2-2, with D possibly being TRBD2 (5 bases). This CDR3 is built from 14 residues. V was trimmed by 1 base and J by 3 bases, leaving 6 bases between them. Germline lookup yields CDR1 LGHDT and CDR2 YNNKEL (reference sequence).

This clonotype has ten or more counts. This sequence joins TRBV11-2 and TRBJ2-2, with 7 nucleotides matching TRBD2. The V gene's germline CDR1 is SGHAT and CDR2 FQNNGV. Trimming took 4 bases from V and 3 from J; bases not matched to a gene: 5. This CDR3 is 15 amino acids long. CDR3 loop: CASSSWAGDTGELFF. CDR3 in DNA: TGTGCCAGCAGCTCCTGGGCGGGAGACACCGGGGAGCTGTTTTTT.

Ten or more counts support this clonotype. The V gene is TRBV15, the J gene TRBJ2-7; D unclear. CDR1 LNHNV and CDR2 YYDKDF come from the germline V gene (reference sequence). V was clipped by 3 bases and J by 6 bases, with 9 bases between them. The CDR3 consists of 12 residues. The CDR3 DNA is TGTGCCACCAGCAGTTATACCTTCGAGCAGTACTTC. Protein sequence: CATSSYTFEQYF.

This clonotype has ten or more counts. V and J are TRBV20-1 and TRBJ2-2; D might be TRBD1 (6 bases). V was trimmed by 4 bases and J by 4 bases, leaving 7 bases between them. The CDR3 contains 12 residues. Per germline, CDR1 DFQATT and CDR2 SNEGSKA (reference sequence). The CDR3 region has the DNA TGCAGTGCTACAGGGGTCACCGGGGAGCTGTTTTTT. Protein: CSATGVTGELFF.

This clonotype was recorded at least ten times. The CDR3 sequence is CASSSSDLNTGELFF. In DNA, the CDR3 is TGTGCCAGCAGCTCGTCGGACCTTAACACCGGGGAGCTGTTTTTT. The rearrangement uses TRBV7-2 and TRBJ2-2; D not certain. Trimming stripped 4 bases from V and 2 bases from J, with 11 bases between. The CDR3 is made up of 15 amino acids. Germline CDR1 is SGHTA and CDR2 is FQGNSA. The full variable domain, rest sourced from reference TRBV7-2 and TRBJ2-2, is GAGVSQSPSNKVTEKGKDVELRCDPISGHTALYWYRQSLGQGLEFLIYFQGNSAPDKSGLPSDRFSAERTGGSVSTLTIQRTQQEDSAVYLCASSSSDLNTGELFFGEGSRLTVL.

With regard to this clonotype: This CDR3 fails to terminate in the conserved phenylalanine or tryptophan, so it likely reflects a read error. The limits of the CDR3 on the DNA are not certain, so only TCRdb's listed CDR3 is given. This chain links TRBV20-1 with TRBJ1-2; no DNA check was done on the table's D call, TRBD1. Germline V lookup: CDR1 DFQATT, CDR2 SNEGSKA (reference sequence). Including both end residues, the CDR3 is 8 amino acids long. The CDR3 protein is CSAMGARY.

About this clonotype itself: This may be a read error, as it is one base from a much larger clone. This chain joins TRBV7-8 and TRBJ2-7, with a weak D call TRBD2 (6 bases). Germline CDR1 is SGHVS and CDR2 is FQNEAQ. The CDR3 runs to 16 residues. The V end lost 1 base, the J end lost 7 bases, and 20 bases lay between the germline ends. In DNA form, the CDR3 reads TGTGCCAGCAGCTTAGTTGGTAGCGGCCACTTGGATGAGCAGTACTTC. It is translated as CASSLVGSGHLDEQYF. The whole variable domain, remainder taken from reference TRBV7-8 and TRBJ2-7, is GAGVSQSPRYKVAKRGQDVALRCDPISGHVSLFWYQQALGQGPEFLTYFQNEAQLDKSGLPSDRFFAERPEGSVSTLKIQRTQQEDSAVYLCASSLVGSGHLDEQYFGPGTRLTVT.

This clonotype was seen a few times. The chain links TRBV7-2 to TRBJ2-1; D gene ambiguous. The CDR3 has 15 amino acids. V was cut by 1 base and J by 8 bases, with 15 bases left in between. Germline lookup yields CDR1 SGHTA and CDR2 FQGNSA. The CDR3 loop reads CASSLDVGRSYEQFF. In DNA form, the CDR3 reads TGTGCCAGCAGCTTAGATGTGGGTAGAAGCTATGAGCAGTTCTTC. Full variable domain (outside the CDR3, taken from reference TRBV7-2 and TRBJ2-1): GAGVSQSPSNKVTEKGKDVELRCDPISGHTALYWYRQSLGQGLEFLIYFQGNSAPDKSGLPSDRFSAERTGGSVSTLTIQRTQQEDSAVYLCASSLDVGRSYEQFFGPGTRLTVL.

In its sample, this clonotype was seen many times. The gene calls are TRBV5-4 and TRBJ1-4; the match to TRBD1 covers 8 bases. Germline assignment: CDR1 SGHNT and CDR2 YYREEE (reference sequence). The CDR3 runs to 14 residues. V lost 4 bases to trimming and J lost 8 bases; unmatched junction nucleotides: 7. CDR3 DNA: TGTGCCAGCAGCGCGGACAGGGAGGGGGAAAAACTGTTTTTT. It encodes CASSADREGEKLFF.

This chain links TRBV15 with TRBJ2-7, with 7 positions matching TRBD2. The CDR3 totals 14 residues. Germline V gene lookup returns CDR1 LNHNV and CDR2 YYDKDF (reference sequence). The CDR3: CARGAGLKTYEQYF. CDR3 coding DNA: TGTGCTAGGGGCGCGGGACTAAAAACCTACGAGCAGTACTTC.

This clonotype came up many times. V and J are TRBV7-9 and TRBJ1-1; the D gene is possibly TRBD1 (5 bases). Germline V gene lookup returns CDR1 SEHNR and CDR2 FQNEAQ (reference sequence). Trimming removed 1 base from V and 1 base from J, with 16 bases in between. The CDR3 loop spans 17 amino acids. CDR3: CASSLEGALGPNTEAFF. For the CDR3, the DNA is TGTGCCAGCAGCTTAGAAGGGGCCCTTGGGCCGAACACTGAAGCTTTCTTT.

This chain uses TRBV24-1 with TRBJ2-2; D not resolved. This CDR3 is built from 16 residues. V dropped 1 base and J dropped 7 bases, with 15 bases sitting between them. Per the germline V gene, CDR1 is KGHDR and CDR2 is SFDVKD. The CDR3 DNA follows: TGTGCCACCAGTGATTTTCATTCAAGAGACAACGGGGAGCTGTTTTTT. Translation gives CATSDFHSRDNGELFF.

The DNA for the CDR3 is TGTGCCATCAGCAAGGGTAGGTTGGCTGGGACCGACTCCTACGAGCAGTACTTC. Encoded protein: CAISKGRLAGTDSYEQYF. V usage is TRBV10-3 and J usage is TRBJ2-7; TRBD1 or TRBD2 may be the D gene (5 bases each). The germline V gene has CDR1 ENHRY and CDR2 SYGVKD. V lost 6 bases and J 0 bases, leaving 24 bases between the germline ends. The CDR3 is 18 residues long.

The sample holds many counts of this clonotype. The chain carries TRBV7-2 and TRBJ2-7, with 8 nucleotides matching TRBD1. J lost 1 base, V lost 8 bases, and 13 bases had no gene match. This CDR3 comprises 16 residues. Looked up from germline, CDR1 is SGHTA and CDR2 is FQGNSA. CDR3 bases: TGTGCCAGCTTGGGCGGGCGGGGACAGGCATCCTACGAGCAGTACTTC. It specifies CASLGGRGQASYEQYF.

This clonotype occurred a few times. This chain joins TRBV7-3 and TRBJ2-2; D not certain. Germline-derived CDR1 and CDR2 are SGHTA and FQGTGA. Trimming cost V 3 bases and J 5 bases, with 13 bases left between them. There are 15 residues in the CDR3. Here the CDR3 reads CASSFSPDITGELFF. DNA of the CDR3: TGTGCCAGCAGCTTTTCCCCCGATATAACCGGGGAGCTGTTTTTT. The entire variable domain, with the rest obtained from reference TRBV7-3 and TRBJ2-2, is as follows: GAGVSQTPSNKVTEKGKYVELRCDPISGHTALYWYRQSLGQGPEFLIYFQGTGAADDSGLPNDRFFAVRPEGSVSTLKIQRTERGDSAVYLCASSFSPDITGELFFGEGSRLTVL.

This clonotype was observed at least ten times. CDR3 amino acids: CASSEAGTSSYEQYF. DNA for the CDR3: TGTGCCAGCAGTGAAGCTGGGACTAGCTCCTACGAGCAGTACTTC. The chain couples TRBV2 to TRBJ2-7; the match to TRBD2 covers 8 bases. From germline, CDR1 is SNHLY and CDR2 FYNNEI. The CDR3 covers 15 residues. V was pared by 0 bases and J by 0 bases, with 1 base of the junction left unmatched.

In its sample, this clonotype was seen many times. This chain joins TRBV25-1 and TRBJ1-1; weak D call: TRBD1 (6 bases). Germline V CDR1 and CDR2: MGHDK, SYGVNS. Trimming took 5 bases from V and 4 from J, leaving 11 bases between them. The CDR3 spans 13 residues. As DNA, the CDR3 is TGTGCCAGCAGTTCCGGAGGGGGCACTGAAGCTTTCTTT. Translated, it gives CASSSGGGTEAFF.

This clonotype was found a few times. V usage is TRBV14 and J usage is TRBJ2-2; D is perhaps TRBD1 or TRBD2 (5 bases each). The CDR3 runs 16 residues. CDR1 is SGHDN, CDR2 FVKESK, per germline. The ends were cut back, 3 bases at V and 7 bases at J, with 18 bases in the middle. The CDR3: CASSQIGTVSFGELFF. In nucleotides, the CDR3 is TGTGCCAGCAGCCAGATTGGGACCGTCTCCTTCGGGGAGCTGTTTTTT.

Turning to this clonotype: This may be a read error: a much more frequent sequence differs by one nucleotide. The rearrangement joins TRBV7-2 to TRBJ2-5; no firm D call. Looked up from germline, CDR1 is SGHTA and CDR2 is FQGNSA. V lost 5 bases to trimming and J lost 5 bases, with 21 bases between them. This CDR3 comprises 16 residues. CDR3 protein: CASSQDWAKVDETQYF. CDR3 sequence (DNA): TGTGCCAGCAGCCAAGATTGGGCCAAGGTGGATGAGACCCAGTACTTC.